This T cell receptor (beta chain) was sequenced during a study of radiation and T cells in renal cell carcinoma. V shed 7 bases and J shed 6 bases, with 21 bases lying between them. The CDR3 extends over 15 amino acids. CDR1 LNHDA and CDR2 SQIVND come from the germline V gene (reference sequence). Overall study findings and caveats: From baseline, blood top tumor clonotypes peaked at 2 weeks post-radiation. Baseline intratumoral clonotype presence is unknown without pretreatment biopsies.

Documented time point: blood 4 weeks post-SBRT, at nephrectomy. Treatment meaning: 15 Gy SBRT to primary tumor, nephrectomy 4 weeks later. Nephrectomy followed 15 Gy stereotactic body radiation by 4 weeks. Radiation-treated patients gave blood at baseline, week 2 and week 4. This table comes from immunoSEQ multiplex PCR, and its TCRdb copy is limited to in-frame clones, with some not included. The sample holds around 74,000 clones; approximately 87% are singletons and the top ten take roughly 2.2%. This clone occurred a few times. The antigen is unknown. This TCR derives from an older woman with renal cell carcinoma. The sequencing used blood, collected from a patient whose treatment included radiotherapy and nephrectomy. The V call is TRBV19, the J call TRBJ1-2, with D unclear. CDR3 sequence: CASTTFIRTDDGYTF. The CDR3 bases are TGTGCCAGTACCACGTTTATCAGGACGGACGATGGCTACACCTTC.